The source of this TCR beta chain is a study of blood T cell repertoires in COVID-19. For the study at large: COVID-19 samples, acute and convalescent, were from the United States, Italy and Spain. T cells, B-cell-depleted T cells, or PBMCs supplied cDNA or gDNA.

Donors in Cohort 3 counted as recovered after two negative PCRs, clearance, or symptom resolution. TCRdb's table, derived via immunoSEQ multiplex PCR, lists solely in-frame clones and lacks some. The sample lists roughly 300,000 clones, 85% seen once, with about 2.5% in the top ten. This CDR3 is built from 13 residues. Deletions cut 3 bases from V and 5 bases from J, with 8 bases between. The V gene's germline CDR1 is ENHRY and CDR2 SYGVKD. The chain employs TRBV10-3 and TRBJ1-5, with D maybe TRBD1 (6 bases). The TCR comes from a woman aged 50 to 60 who had recovered from COVID-19. The sequenced material came from PBMCs or T cells enriched from blood (not recorded which). The DNA for the CDR3 is TGTGCCATCAGTGAAGGGGGATATCAGCCCCAGCATTTT. This encodes CAISEGGYQPQHF.